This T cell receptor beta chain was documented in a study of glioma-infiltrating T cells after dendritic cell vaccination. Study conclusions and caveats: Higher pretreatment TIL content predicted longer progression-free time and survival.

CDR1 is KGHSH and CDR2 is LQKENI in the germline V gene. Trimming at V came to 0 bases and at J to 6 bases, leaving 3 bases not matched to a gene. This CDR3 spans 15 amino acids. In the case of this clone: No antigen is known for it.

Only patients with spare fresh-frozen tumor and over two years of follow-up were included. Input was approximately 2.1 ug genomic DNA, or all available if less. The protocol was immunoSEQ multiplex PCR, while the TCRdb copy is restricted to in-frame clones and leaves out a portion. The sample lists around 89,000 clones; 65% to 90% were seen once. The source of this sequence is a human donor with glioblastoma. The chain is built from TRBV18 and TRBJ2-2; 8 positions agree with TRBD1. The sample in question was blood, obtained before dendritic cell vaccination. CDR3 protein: CASSPPGQDSGELFF. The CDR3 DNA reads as TGTGCCAGCTCACCACCGGGACAGGATTCCGGGGAGCTGTTTTTT.